This passage covers 7 T cell receptor beta chains from one sample sequenced in a study of blood T cell repertoires in COVID-19. Assay used: immunoSEQ multiplex PCR; TCRdb lists only in-frame clones, some missing. The repertoire consists of more than 300,000 clones, with 88% occurring once and the leading ten covering roughly 1.2%. Input material: PBMCs or T cells enriched from blood (not recorded which). The receptor set was obtained from a woman younger than 30 who had recovered from COVID-19.

The V and J genes are TRBV12-5 and TRBJ1-2; no clear D. Germline assignment: CDR1 LGHNT and CDR2 FRNRAP. V dropped 3 bases and J dropped 7 bases, with 9 bases sitting between them. The CDR3 loop spans 12 amino acids. CDR3 residues: CASGFLQSGYTF. DNA for the CDR3: TGTGCTAGTGGTTTTCTACAGTCTGGCTACACCTTC.

The chain combines TRBV2 with TRBJ1-2; D not certain. This CDR3 region has 10 residues. V lost 9 bases, J lost 8 bases, and 10 bases lay in between. Germline CDR1 and CDR2: SNHLY and FYNNEI. The CDR3 loop reads CARAARGYTF. CDR3 sequence (DNA): TGTGCCAGGGCGGCTCGGGGCTACACCTTC.

Points on this clone: One junction end does not reproduce the germline sequence, and a read error may be involved. The chain recombines TRBV2 with TRBJ1-2, with a weak D call TRBD1 (6 bases). The CDR3 loop spans 12 amino acids. Germline V gene data show CDR1 as SNHLY and CDR2 as FYNNEI. The CDR3 DNA sequence: TGTGCCAGCAGTGAGGGGGCAGGGGAAACCGCCTTC. Translating it yields CASSEGAGETAF.

The V and J genes are TRBV7-9 and TRBJ1-4; D not certain. The germline gives CDR1 SEHNR, CDR2 FQNEAQ (reference sequence). The V gene lost 7 bases and the J gene lost 1 base, with 10 bases spanning the gap. The CDR3 totals 14 residues. The CDR3 sequence: CASTAGETNEKLFF. Written as DNA, the CDR3 is TGTGCCAGCACGGCCGGGGAAACTAATGAAAAACTGTTTTTT.

This rearrangement joins TRBV7-6 to TRBJ2-5, with D tentatively TRBD2 (7 bases). The V end lost 1 base, the J end lost 3 bases, and 15 bases lay between the germline ends. Per the germline V gene, CDR1 is SGHVS and CDR2 is FNYEAQ. This CDR3 contains 16 residues. The CDR3 DNA reads as TGTGCCAGCAGCTTAGGCCTGGGGGGGCCCGAAGAGACCCAGTACTTC. The encoded protein is CASSLGLGGPEETQYF. The full variable domain, rest sourced from reference TRBV7-6 and TRBJ2-5, is GAGVSQSPRYKVTKRGQDVALRCDPISGHVSLYWYRQALGQGPEFLTYFNYEAQQDKSGLPNDRFSAERPEGSISTLTIQRTEQRDSAMYRCASSLGLGGPEETQYFGPGTRLLVL.

The V gene is TRBV2, the J gene TRBJ1-2; weak D call: TRBD1 (5 bases). Germline V CDR1 and CDR2: SNHLY, FYNNEI. Trimming removed 8 bases from V and 7 bases from J, with 23 bases in between. The CDR3 covers 15 residues. CDR3 in amino acids: CASGVVPGISGGYTF. CDR3 nucleotides: TGTGCCAGCGGAGTGGTTCCAGGGATTTCGGGTGGCTACACCTTC.

The genes are TRBV5-1 and TRBJ2-1; D is perhaps TRBD1 (7 bases). V was cut by 4 bases and J by 10 bases, with 15 bases left in between. This CDR3 is built from 13 residues. Germline CDR1 SGHRS, CDR2 YFSETQ. CDR3 in DNA: TGCGCCAGCAGCGCGGGACAGAGGGTAGAGCAGTTCTTC. It yields the protein CASSAGQRVEQFF.